This passage covers 16 T cell receptor beta chains from one sample sequenced in a study of shared clonotypes between healthy human individuals. The repertoire was sequenced with immunoSEQ multiplex PCR; TCRdb's copy has only in-frame clones and lacks some. The profile shows roughly 2.2 million clones, 85% to 95% of them singletons. Material: naive CD4+ T cells from PBMCs. Subset reported: CD45RA+ positively selected. Receptor source: a man aged 18 to 35 in good health. Some clones in this sample may be carry-over from other donors' samples.

With respect to this clone: The same CDR3 can be traced to other DNA sequences in this sample. The gene calls are TRBV28 and TRBJ1-1; 8 bases fit TRBD1. Germline lookup yields CDR1 MDHEN and CDR2 SYDVKM. This CDR3 contains 15 residues. J gave up 1 base and V 5 bases, and 6 bases lay outside the gene matches. The CDR3 DNA reads TGTGCCAGCAGTCCGACCGGGACAGGGAACACTGAAGCTTTCTTT. Amino acids: CASSPTGTGNTEAFF.

V is TRBV28 and J is TRBJ1-1; TRBD1 aligns across 12 bases. J was trimmed by 4 bases and V by 6 bases; bases with no gene match: 9. Germline CDR1 and CDR2: MDHEN and SYDVKM. The CDR3 is made up of 16 amino acids. CDR3: CASRQTGQGARTEAFF. The CDR3 bases are TGTGCCAGCAGACAAACGGGACAGGGGGCTCGCACTGAAGCTTTCTTT.

This chain connects TRBV4-3 to TRBJ2-3, with TRBD1 matching 10 bases. The J segment lost 3 bases and the V segment lost 3 bases, leaving 9 bases of the junction unmatched. The germline V gene encodes CDR1 LGHNA and CDR2 YSLEER. The CDR3 consists of 17 residues. CDR3 sequence: CASSHSAGQGRTDTQYF. As DNA, the CDR3 is TGCGCCAGCAGCCACTCGGCGGGACAGGGGAGGACAGATACGCAGTATTTT.

This chain links TRBV9 with TRBJ2-7, with 8 positions matching TRBD1. J was trimmed by 6 bases and V by 3 bases; bases with no gene match: 11. Germline assignment: CDR1 SGDLS and CDR2 YYNGEE. The CDR3 length is 15 residues. CDR3 DNA sequence: TGTGCCAGCAGCGGCGGGACAGGAGTGATGGGCGAGCAGTACTTC. This gives the protein CASSGGTGVMGEQYF.

The chain joins TRBV19 to TRBJ2-7; D gene unclear. This CDR3 is built from 13 residues. The ends were cut back, 5 bases at V and 1 base at J, with 9 bases in the middle. Germline lookup yields CDR1 LNHDA and CDR2 SQIVND (reference sequence). The CDR3 region is CASSPPGSYEQYF. CDR3 nucleotides: TGTGCCAGTAGTCCCCCGGGTTCCTACGAGCAGTACTTC. Full variable domain (outside the CDR3, taken from reference TRBV19 and TRBJ2-7): DGGITQSPKYLFRKEGQNVTLSCEQNLNHDAMYWYRQDPGQGLRLIYYSQIVNDFQKGDIAEGYSVSREKKESFPLTVTSAQKNPTAFYLCASSPPGSYEQYFGPGTRLTVT.

The V call is TRBV19, the J call TRBJ2-2; the match to TRBD2 covers 15 bases. V lost 8 bases to trimming and J lost 4 bases; unmatched junction nucleotides: 14. This CDR3 is built from 19 residues. Germline CDR1 is LNHDA and CDR2 is SQIVND (reference sequence). The CDR3 loop is CASLDGLAGGPSGTGELFF. In DNA form, the CDR3 reads TGTGCCAGTTTAGACGGACTAGCGGGAGGGCCTTCGGGCACCGGGGAGCTGTTTTTT.

The V gene is TRBV4-2, the J gene TRBJ2-2, with 9 bases matching TRBD1. The CDR3 has 16 amino acids. J gave up 4 bases and V 2 bases, and 5 bases lay outside the gene matches. Germline loops: CDR1 LGHNA, CDR2 YNFKEQ. The CDR3 here is CASSQRDRVITGELFF. CDR3 DNA: TGTGCCAGCAGCCAACGGGACAGGGTAATCACCGGGGAGCTGTTTTTT.

This clone was counted a few times. The sample holds other DNA sequences that translate to the same CDR3. The rearrangement links TRBV19 to TRBJ1-5, with 9 bases identical to TRBD1. From germline, CDR1 is LNHDA and CDR2 SQIVND (reference sequence). With 5 bases clipped from V and 2 bases from J, the junction kept 4 bases outside the gene matches. This CDR3 spans 15 amino acids. The CDR3 is CASSVDRGGNQPQHF. The CDR3 region has the DNA TGTGCCAGTAGTGTGGACAGGGGAGGCAATCAGCCCCAGCATTTT.

The chain joins TRBV7-2 to TRBJ2-2; TRBD2 matches 8 bases. Trimming removed 0 bases from V and 6 bases from J; junction bases left unmatched: 12. CDR3 length: 18 residues. Per the germline V gene, CDR1 is SGHTA and CDR2 is FQGNSA. Written as DNA, the CDR3 is TGTGCCAGCAGCTTAGCCCCTACCGGGACTAGTATTGCCGGGGAGCTGTTTTTT. Protein: CASSLAPTGTSIAGELFF.

This clone was observed a single time. Its ends do not fully match the called genes, so a read error is possible. The chain has TRBV2 and TRBJ1-1, with TRBD1 matching 7 bases. The length of the CDR3 is 14 residues. Germline CDR1 is SNHLY and CDR2 is FYNNEI. Here the CDR3 reads CASREATGDTEAFF. Written as DNA, the CDR3 is TGTGCCAGCAGGGAAGCCACAGGGGACACTGAAGCTTTCTTT.

The V gene is TRBV19, the J gene TRBJ1-2; 7 bases fit TRBD1. The V segment lost 7 bases and the J segment 2 bases; nucleotides outside the gene matches: 4. Germline assignment: CDR1 LNHDA and CDR2 SQIVND (reference sequence). CDR3 length: 13 residues. CDR3 nucleotides: TGTGCCAGTAATCGGGACAGCAACTATGGCTACACCTTC. Translation: CASNRDSNYGYTF.

This clone was picked up a small number of times. This chain's CDR3 is CASSLDMSQPQHF. The CDR3 DNA sequence: TGTGCCAGCAGCTTAGATATGAGTCAGCCCCAGCATTTT. This rearrangement joins TRBV7-6 to TRBJ1-5; D call uncertain. This CDR3 spans 13 amino acids. V lost 1 base, J lost 6 bases, and 7 bases lay in between. From germline, CDR1 is SGHVS and CDR2 FNYEAQ.

The chain links TRBV19 to TRBJ1-4, with D maybe TRBD1 (5 bases). Trimming cost V 3 bases and J 2 bases, with 13 bases left between them. The CDR3 extends over 16 amino acids. CDR1 and CDR2 from the germline V gene are LNHDA and SQIVND (reference sequence). CDR3 DNA: TGTGCCAGTAGTATCGGTCTCCGGGGGACTAATGAAAAACTGTTTTTT. This sequence encodes CASSIGLRGTNEKLFF.

V gene TRBV9 combines with J gene TRBJ2-1; D is undetermined. The CDR3 is 15 amino acids. CDR1 and CDR2 (germline): SGDLS, YYNGEE. V gave up 0 bases and J gave up 0 bases, with 7 bases separating them. The CDR3 coding sequence is TGTGCCAGCAGCGTAGAGGGATACTCCTACAATGAGCAGTTCTTC. The encoded protein is CASSVEGYSYNEQFF.

This rearrangement joins TRBV2 to TRBJ2-1; 10 nucleotides align to TRBD2. V shed 3 bases, J shed 3 bases, and the junction held 8 bases outside the gene matches. In germline, CDR1 is SNHLY, CDR2 FYNNEI. This CDR3 is 17 amino acids long. CDR3 sequence reads: CASSDVGLAENYNEQFF. In DNA, the CDR3 is TGTGCCAGCAGTGACGTCGGACTAGCGGAAAACTACAATGAGCAGTTCTTC.

The V gene is TRBV18, the J gene TRBJ1-2; D may be TRBD1 (5 bases). The CDR3 is made up of 15 amino acids. CDR1 and CDR2 (germline): KGHSH, LQKENI. V lost 10 bases and J 0 bases, leaving 18 bases between the germline ends. The CDR3 sequence: CATLDMALANYGYTF. The CDR3 region has the DNA TGTGCCACGTTGGACATGGCGTTAGCTAACTATGGCTACACCTTC. Supplemented by reference TRBV18 and TRBJ1-2, the full variable domain reads NAGVMQNPRHLVRRRGQEARLRCSPMKGHSHVYWYRQLPEEGLKFMVYLQKENIIDESGMPKERFSAEFPKEGPSILRIQQVVRGDSAAYFCATLDMALANYGYTFGSGTRLTVV.